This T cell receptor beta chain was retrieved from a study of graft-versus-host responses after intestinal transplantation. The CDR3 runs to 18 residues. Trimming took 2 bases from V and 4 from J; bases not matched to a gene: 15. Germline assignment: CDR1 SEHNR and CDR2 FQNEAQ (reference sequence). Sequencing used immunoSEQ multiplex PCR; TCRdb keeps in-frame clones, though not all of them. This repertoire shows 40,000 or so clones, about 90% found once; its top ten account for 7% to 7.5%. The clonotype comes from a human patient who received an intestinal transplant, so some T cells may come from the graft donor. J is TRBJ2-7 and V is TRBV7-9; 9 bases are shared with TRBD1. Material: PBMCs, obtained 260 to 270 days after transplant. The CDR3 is CASSLPITSGTGTYEQYF. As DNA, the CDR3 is TGTGCCAGCAGCTTACCGATAACCTCCGGGACAGGGACTTACGAGCAGTACTTC.